This TCR beta chain stems from a study of cytomegalovirus exposure and HLA in healthy donors. This CDR3 comprises 17 residues. Looked up from germline, CDR1 is SGHTA and CDR2 is FQGNSA. V lost 8 bases to trimming and J lost 3 bases; unmatched junction nucleotides: 11. Amplification used 60 Vbeta primers and 13 Jbeta primers. TCRdb keeps only in-frame clones here, not all; method: immunoSEQ multiplex PCR. The table includes some 120,000 clones, 70% to 80% detected once. This TCR came from a man between 25 and 39 years old in good health and CMV-seronegative. The V call is TRBV7-2, the J call TRBJ2-6; 9 bases align to TRBD1. Sequencing was performed on PBMCs. Here the CDR3 DNA reads TGTGCCAGCGGTCCGGACAGGGGATCATTTGGGGCCAACGTCCTGACTTTC. As protein: CASGPDRGSFGANVLTF.